These 5 T cell receptor beta chains came from one sample sequenced in a study of CD8 T cells in ankylosing spondylitis. TCRdb redid the calling of the 5' RACE reads with MiXCR, one entry per CDR3 protein. This table has 250,000 to 350,000 distinct CDR3 sequences, roughly 20% appearing once. Input material: blood, either unsorted or a sorted T cell fraction (not recorded which). The receptors were gathered from a female donor with ankylosing spondylitis or in good health (not recorded which).

There are a few counts of this clonotype. The J gene is TRBJ2-7, the V gene TRBV7-8, with 7 bases fitting TRBD2. Trimming at V came to 3 bases and at J to 6 bases, leaving 14 bases not matched to a gene. In germline, CDR1 is SGHVS, CDR2 FQNEAQ. This CDR3 contains 16 residues. CDR3 amino acids: CASSFGPSGLLGEQYF. The CDR3 nucleotides read TGTGCCAGCAGCTTTGGCCCTAGCGGTTTGCTGGGCGAGCAGTACTTC.

V and J are TRBV20-1 and TRBJ2-1, with 8 bases matching TRBD1. The trim removed 6 bases at V and 3 bases at J, leaving 10 bases unmatched. The CDR3 is 15 residues long. Germline V CDR1 and CDR2: DFQATT, SNEGSKA (reference sequence). The CDR3 nucleotides are TGCAGTGCCACTAGGACAGGGCGTCACTACAATGAGCAGTTCTTC. Amino acids: CSATRTGRHYNEQFF.

The chain uses TRBV4-3 and TRBJ1-6; a possible D gene is TRBD1 (5 bases). Trimming cost V 4 bases and J 3 bases, with 13 bases left between them. There are 16 residues in the CDR3. Germline CDR1 is LGHNA and CDR2 is YSLEER. The CDR3 reads CASSRRQTIYNSPLHF. CDR3 bases: TGCGCCAGCAGCCGCCGACAGACAATCTATAATTCACCCCTCCACTTT.

The chain couples TRBV28 to TRBJ2-7; D uncertain. The ends were cut back, 9 bases at V and 5 bases at J, with 14 bases in the middle. Germline V gene data show CDR1 as MDHEN and CDR2 as SYDVKM. CDR3 length: 12 amino acids. CDR3 DNA sequence: TGTGCCAGTGTAACGGGTCGTGACGAGCAGTACTTC. It yields the protein CASVTGRDEQYF.

This clonotype has a handful of counts. The J gene is TRBJ2-1, the V gene TRBV28; TRBD1 matches 8 bases. The CDR3 is 16 amino acids. Germline CDR1 MDHEN, CDR2 SYDVKM. V dropped 5 bases and J dropped 7; count of bases not matched to a gene: 13. The CDR3 DNA reads as TGTGCCAGCAGTCCAGGGACAGGTTTAAGTTTGAATGAGCAGTTCTTC. It translates to CASSPGTGLSLNEQFF. The whole variable domain, remainder taken from reference TRBV28 and TRBJ2-1, is DVKVTQSSRYLVKRTGEKVFLECVQDMDHENMFWYRQDPGLGLRLIYFSYDVKMKEKGDIPEGYSVSREKKERFSLILESASTNQTSMYLCASSPGTGLSLNEQFFGPGTRLTVL.